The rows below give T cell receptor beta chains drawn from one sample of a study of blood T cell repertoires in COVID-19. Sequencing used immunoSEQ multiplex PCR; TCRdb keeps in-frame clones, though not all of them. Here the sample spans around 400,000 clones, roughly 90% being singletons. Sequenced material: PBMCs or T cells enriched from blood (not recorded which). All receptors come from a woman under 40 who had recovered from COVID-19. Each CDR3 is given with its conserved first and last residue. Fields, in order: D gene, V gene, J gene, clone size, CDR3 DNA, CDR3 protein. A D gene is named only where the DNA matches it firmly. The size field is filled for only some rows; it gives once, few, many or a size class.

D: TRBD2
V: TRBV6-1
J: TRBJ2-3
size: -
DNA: TGTGCCAGCAGTGATGAGCGGGGGGGCACAGATACGCAGTATTTT
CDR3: CASSDERGGTDTQYF

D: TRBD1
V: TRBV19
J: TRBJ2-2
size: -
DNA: TGTGCCAGTACCCAGGAGACAGGGTACACCGGGGAGCTGTTTTTT
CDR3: CASTQETGYTGELFF

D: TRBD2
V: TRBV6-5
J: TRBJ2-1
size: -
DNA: TGTGCCAGCAGTTTGGGACTAGCGGGGTACAATGAGCAGTTCTTC
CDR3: CASSLGLAGYNEQFF

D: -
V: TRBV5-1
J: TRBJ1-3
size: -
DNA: TGCGCCAGCTCACGGGGTACTATTCGGGAAGGAAACACCATATATTTT
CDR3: CASSRGTIREGNTIYF

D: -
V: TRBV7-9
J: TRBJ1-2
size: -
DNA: TGTGCCAGCAGCGAAAGCCGGACAAACGATGGCTACACCTTC
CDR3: CASSESRTNDGYTF

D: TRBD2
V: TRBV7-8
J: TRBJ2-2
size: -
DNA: TGTGCCAGCAGCCGGGGACTAGCGTTCACCGGGGAGCTGTTTTTT
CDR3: CASSRGLAFTGELFF

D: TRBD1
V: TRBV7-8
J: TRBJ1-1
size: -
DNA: TGTGCCAGCAGCCAAACAGGGGGCGGGAACACTGAAGCTTTCTTT
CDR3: CASSQTGGGNTEAFF

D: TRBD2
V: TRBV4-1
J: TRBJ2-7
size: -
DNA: TGCGCCAGCAGCCAAGGGGGACTAGCAGCCCGCGGGCAGTACTTC
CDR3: CASSQGGLAARGQYF

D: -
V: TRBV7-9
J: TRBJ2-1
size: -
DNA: TGTGCCAGCAGCTTAGCAGGGCAGGGAAAATACAATGAGCAGTTCTTC
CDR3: CASSLAGQGKYNEQFF

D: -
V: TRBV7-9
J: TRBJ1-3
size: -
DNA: TGTGCCAGCAGCTTAGCGCGAGCCAACTCTGGAAACACCATATATTTT
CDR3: CASSLARANSGNTIYF

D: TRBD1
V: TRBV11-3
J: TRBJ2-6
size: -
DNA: TGTGCCAGCAGCCTAGGACAGGTCGGGTTCTCTGGGGCCAACGTCCTGACTTTC
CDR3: CASSLGQVGFSGANVLTF

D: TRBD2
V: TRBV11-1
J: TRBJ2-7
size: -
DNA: TGTGCCAGCAGCTCGGGACTAGCGGGGATCTACGAGCAGTACTTC
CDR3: CASSSGLAGIYEQYF

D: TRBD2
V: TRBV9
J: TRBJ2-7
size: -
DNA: TGTGCCAGCAGCCCTATCGGGAGGGATCGAGAGCAGTACTTC
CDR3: CASSPIGRDREQYF

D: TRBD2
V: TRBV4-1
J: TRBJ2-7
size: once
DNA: TGCGCCAGCAGCCAACGCGCGGGGGGGCCCTACGAGCAGTACTTC
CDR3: CASSQRAGGPYEQYF

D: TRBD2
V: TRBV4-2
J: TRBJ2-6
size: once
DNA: TGTGCCAGCAGCCAAGTCGGCGGGAGGGCATCAGGGGCCAACGTCCTGACTTTC
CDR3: CASSQVGGRASGANVLTF

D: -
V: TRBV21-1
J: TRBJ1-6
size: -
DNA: TGTGCCAGCAGCAAAGTTGGACAGGGCGAAGATAATTCACCCCTCCACTTT
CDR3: CASSKVGQGEDNSPLHF

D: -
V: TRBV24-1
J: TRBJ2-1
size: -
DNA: TGTGCCACCAGTGATTTCAGGGGTGAGCAGTTCTTC
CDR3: CATSDFRGEQFF

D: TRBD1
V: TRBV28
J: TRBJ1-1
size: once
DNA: TGTGCCAGCAGCTTGACAGGGGTCACGAACACTGAAGCTTTCTTT
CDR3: CASSLTGVTNTEAFF

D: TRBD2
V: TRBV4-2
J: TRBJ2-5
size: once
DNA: TGTGCCAGCAGCCAAGAGGGAATAGCGGGGACGCAAGAGACCCAGTACTTC
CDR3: CASSQEGIAGTQETQYF

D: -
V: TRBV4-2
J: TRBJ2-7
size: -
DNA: TGTGCCAGCAGCCAAAAGTTGGGTCCAGGTGACGAGCAGTACTTC
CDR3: CASSQKLGPGDEQYF

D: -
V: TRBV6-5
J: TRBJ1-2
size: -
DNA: TGTGCCAGCAGTCGGTGGACAGAGATCTATGGCTACACCTTC
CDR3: CASSRWTEIYGYTF

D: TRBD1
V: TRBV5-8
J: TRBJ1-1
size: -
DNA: TGTGCCAGCAGCTTGGGGACAGGGCGAACTGAAGCTTTCTTT
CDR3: CASSLGTGRTEAFF

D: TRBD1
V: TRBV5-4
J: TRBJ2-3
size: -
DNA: TGTGCCAGCAGCATCGGGACAGGGGGCGGTGAGGGCACAGATACGCAGTATTTT
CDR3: CASSIGTGGGEGTDTQYF

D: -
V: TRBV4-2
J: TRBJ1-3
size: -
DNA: TGTGCCAGCAGCCAAGAATCCACGTCGGCAGGCCGATTGAGCTCTGGAAACACCATATATTTT
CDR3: CASSQESTSAGRLSSGNTIYF

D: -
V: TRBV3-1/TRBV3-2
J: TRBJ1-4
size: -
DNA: TGTGCCAGCAGCCAAGAGGGCAGGGCCCTCAATTTT
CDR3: CASSQEGRALNF

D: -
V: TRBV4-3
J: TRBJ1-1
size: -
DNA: TGCGCCAGCAGCCAAGACTTTAGGGGAAGCACTGAAGCTTTCTTT
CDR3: CASSQDFRGSTEAFF

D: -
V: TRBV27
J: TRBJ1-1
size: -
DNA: TGTGCCAGCAGTTTACTCGGGGGAGTGAACACTGAAGCTTTCTTT
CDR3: CASSLLGGVNTEAFF

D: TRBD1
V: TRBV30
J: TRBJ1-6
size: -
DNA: TGTGCCTGGGTCCGGGACAGAAGAAATTCACCCCTCCACTTT
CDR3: CAWVRDRRNSPLHF

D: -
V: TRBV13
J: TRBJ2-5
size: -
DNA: TGTGCCAGCAGCCCCGACTCGAAGTTCGGAGAGACCCAGTACTTC
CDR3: CASSPDSKFGETQYF

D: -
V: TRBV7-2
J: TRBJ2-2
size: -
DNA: TGTGCCAGCAGCTTAGCTCTACAGGCCGGGGAGCTGTTTTTT
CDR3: CASSLALQAGELFF

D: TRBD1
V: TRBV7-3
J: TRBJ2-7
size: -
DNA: TGTGCCAGCAGCTTAGATACAGGGGTTGAGCAGTACTTC
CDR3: CASSLDTGVEQYF

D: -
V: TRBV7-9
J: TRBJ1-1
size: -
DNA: TGTGCCAGCAGCTTATTGGGCAGGGTGAACACTGAAGCTTTCTTT
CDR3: CASSLLGRVNTEAFF